Below are 22 T cell receptor beta chains sequenced from a single sample in a study of T-cell reconstitution after alpha-beta-depleted transplantation in children. Unique molecular identifiers were incorporated when the TCRbeta library was constructed. TCRdb ran MiXCR on the PCR reads and lists one entry per CDR3 protein. The data contain approximately 640,000 distinct CDR3 sequences, 16% of them singletons. The sequencing used PBMCs from the stem cell graft donor, collected from the stem cell graft. These receptors all stem from a human donor who donated a stem cell graft to a child with acute myeloid leukemia.

The rearrangement uses TRBV5-1 and TRBJ2-1, with D hard to call. Germline V gives CDR1 SGHRS, CDR2 YFSETQ. The CDR3 is 14 residues long. The V and J ends lost 4 bases and 2 bases respectively, with 10 bases between them. CDR3 nucleotides: TGCGCCAGCAGCCCTATTGACACCTACAATGAGCAGTTCTTC. It specifies CASSPIDTYNEQFF.

The gene calls are TRBV6-2 or TRBV6-3 and TRBJ1-5, with 9 nucleotides matching TRBD1. J was trimmed by 7 bases and V by 2 bases; bases with no gene match: 9. CDR3 length: 16 amino acids. Germline-derived CDR1 and CDR2 are MNHEY and SVGEGT. In DNA, the CDR3 is TGTGCCAGCAGTTACGAAGGGACAGGGAAGTTACAGCCCCAGCATTTT. This gives the protein CASSYEGTGKLQPQHF.

As DNA, the CDR3 is TGTGCCAGCAGTTACTCGATCGAGAGGGGGGGCCGATTCTACGAGCAGTACTTC. Its translation is CASSYSIERGGRFYEQYF. The chain is built from TRBV6-2 or TRBV6-3 and TRBJ2-7, with D perhaps matching TRBD2 (7 bases). Per germline, CDR1 MNHEY and CDR2 SVGEGT. The CDR3 length is 18 residues. Trimming removed 0 bases from V and 3 bases from J, with 21 bases in between.

This clonotype was seen many times. The J gene is TRBJ1-6, the V gene TRBV20-1, with no clear D. V lost 3 bases and J 5 bases, leaving 8 bases between the germline ends. Per germline, CDR1 DFQATT and CDR2 SNEGSKA (reference sequence). The CDR3 runs 13 residues. The CDR3 bases are TGCAGTGCTAGTGAACAGCATAATTCACCCCTCCACTTT. Amino acids: CSASEQHNSPLHF.

This clonotype was found many times. The J gene is TRBJ1-2, the V gene TRBV12-3 or TRBV12-4, with 7 bases matching TRBD1. Trimming cost V 6 bases and J 7 bases; bases outside gene matches: 8. This CDR3 is 13 amino acids long. CDR3 region: CASSGQVISGYTF. CDR3 nucleotide sequence: TGTGCCAGCAGCGGACAGGTGATTTCTGGCTACACCTTC.

This clonotype was observed once. One end of the junction fails to match germline, which may point to a read error. This chain joins TRBV11-2 and TRBJ2-1; no reliable D call. CDR3 length equals 16 residues. Germline CDR1 is SGHAT and CDR2 is FQNNGV. This CDR3 reads CASSLVGPSSYNQQFF. The CDR3 DNA reads as TGTGCCAGCAGCTTAGTTGGGCCAAGCTCCTACAATCAGCAGTTCTTC.

This clonotype was recorded at least ten times. This chain uses TRBV5-1 with TRBJ2-5; 7 bases fit TRBD1. The CDR3 spans 14 residues. Per germline, CDR1 SGHRS and CDR2 YFSETQ. Unmatched junction bases numbered 4, after V lost 4 bases and J lost 1 base. The CDR3 loop reads CASSNAGGQETQYF. CDR3 sequence (DNA): TGCGCCAGCAGCAATGCAGGGGGCCAAGAGACCCAGTACTTC.

This clonotype was detected only a few times. J is TRBJ2-7 and V is TRBV3-1; D is ambiguous. Germline V CDR1 and CDR2: LGHDT, YNNKEL (reference sequence). The CDR3 has 13 amino acids. The V end lost 4 bases, the J end lost 6 bases, and 13 bases lay between the germline ends. The CDR3 bases are TGTGCCAGCAGCCTCGGACGGTTTGCCGAGCAGTACGTC. It translates to CASSLGRFAEQYV.

The rearrangement links TRBV13 to TRBJ2-5; possibly TRBD2 for D (7 bases). The CDR3 runs to 17 residues. The V gene lost 5 bases and the J gene lost 0 bases, with 19 bases spanning the gap. Germline V CDR1 and CDR2: PRHDT, FYEKMQ (reference sequence). CDR3: CASSQSPAGADQETQYF. DNA for the CDR3: TGTGCCAGCAGCCAATCGCCTGCGGGGGCCGACCAAGAGACCCAGTACTTC.

This clonotype has at least ten counts. The rearrangement joins TRBV20-1 to TRBJ1-4; D not resolved. This CDR3 comprises 15 residues. Germline V gene data show CDR1 as DFQATT and CDR2 as SNEGSKA (reference sequence). The V end was cut by 0 bases, the J end by 4 bases, with 12 bases between. The DNA of the CDR3 is TGCAGTGCTAGAGAAGGAGGGCTTCGTAATGAAAAACTGTTTTTT. Protein: CSAREGGLRNEKLFF.

The CDR3 bases are TGTGCCAGCAGCTTCAGAGGGGGAGGCAGCTCTGGGGCCAACGTCCTGACTTTC. As protein: CASSFRGGGSSGANVLTF. V gene TRBV11-2 combines with J gene TRBJ2-6; the D call may be TRBD1 or TRBD2 (6 bases each). CDR1 is SGHAT and CDR2 is FQNNGV in the germline V gene. The CDR3 is 18 amino acids. Trimming removed 3 bases from V and 0 bases from J, with 15 bases in between.

In this sample, this clonotype turned up many times. The chain joins TRBV6-5 to TRBJ1-2, with D perhaps TRBD1 (5 bases). The CDR3 runs 13 residues. V lost 0 bases and J 8 bases, leaving 10 bases between the germline ends. The germline gives CDR1 MNHEY, CDR2 SVGAGI. The CDR3 DNA follows: TGTGCCAGCAGTTACTCCCGGGACGGAGGCTACACCTTC. The encoded protein is CASSYSRDGGYTF.

The sample holds a few counts of this clonotype. The chain links TRBV28 to TRBJ1-5; a weak D match, TRBD1 (6 bases). This CDR3 comprises 15 residues. Germline V gene lookup returns CDR1 MDHEN and CDR2 SYDVKM. V was trimmed by 5 bases and J by 1 base, leaving 12 bases between them. This CDR3 reads CASSPRGTSNQPQHF. Here the CDR3 DNA reads TGTGCCAGCAGTCCTAGGGGGACGAGCAATCAGCCCCAGCATTTT. The complete variable domain, with remaining parts taken from reference TRBV28 and TRBJ1-5, reads DVKVTQSSRYLVKRTGEKVFLECVQDMDHENMFWYRQDPGLGLRLIYFSYDVKMKEKGDIPEGYSVSREKKERFSLILESASTNQTSMYLCASSPRGTSNQPQHFGDGTRLSIL.

There are many counts of this clonotype. This rearrangement joins TRBV5-6 to TRBJ2-7; the match to TRBD1 covers 7 bases. V gave up 3 bases and J gave up 2 bases; unmatched junction bases: 5. The CDR3 runs to 14 residues. CDR1 is SGHDT, CDR2 YYEEEE, per germline. In DNA, the CDR3 is TGTGCCAGCAGCTCGGAGACAGGGCCCTACGAGCAGTACTTC. It specifies CASSSETGPYEQYF.

The V call is TRBV24-1, the J call TRBJ2-3; weak D call: TRBD1 (6 bases). The V end lost 2 bases, the J end lost 4 bases, and 9 bases lay between the germline ends. In germline, CDR1 is KGHDR, CDR2 SFDVKD. The CDR3 length is 14 residues. Here the CDR3 reads CATSDWDKADTQYF. The DNA for the CDR3 is TGTGCCACCAGTGATTGGGACAAAGCAGATACGCAGTATTTT.

This clonotype was detected ten times or more. V and J are TRBV7-9 and TRBJ1-1; D perhaps matches TRBD1 (6 bases). The V end was cut by 8 bases, the J end by 11 bases, with 15 bases between. The CDR3 is 11 amino acids. The germline gives CDR1 SEHNR, CDR2 FQNEAQ (reference sequence). The CDR3 region is CASGTGFEAFF. As DNA, the CDR3 is TGTGCCAGCGGAACAGGGTTTGAGGCTTTCTTT. Full variable domain (missing parts from reference TRBV7-9 and TRBJ1-1): DTGVSQNPRHKITKRGQNVTFRCDPISEHNRLYWYRQTLGQGPEFLTYFQNEAQLEKSRLLSDRFSAERPKGSFSTLEIQRTEQGDSAMYLCASGTGFEAFFGQGTRLTVV.

This clonotype was found many times. The V call is TRBV13, the J call TRBJ1-4; D is ambiguous. The CDR3 is 15 residues long. Deletions cut 5 bases from V and 8 bases from J, with 18 bases between. Germline V gene sequence: CDR1 PRHDT, CDR2 FYEKMQ (reference sequence). The CDR3 sequence: CASSPGPLRGEKLFF. For the CDR3, the DNA is TGTGCCAGCAGCCCCGGACCCTTACGAGGGGAAAAACTGTTTTTT. Complete variable domain (other parts from reference TRBV13 and TRBJ1-4): AAGVIQSPRHLIKEKRETATLKCYPIPRHDTVYWYQQGPGQDPQFLISFYEKMQSDKGSIPDRFSAQQFSDYHSELNMSSLELGDSALYFCASSPGPLRGEKLFFGSGTQLSVL.

This clonotype was seen only a few times. This chain uses TRBV12-3 or TRBV12-4 with TRBJ1-5; D unclear. This CDR3 contains 13 residues. V lost 1 base and J 7 bases, leaving 8 bases between the germline ends. CDR3 DNA: TGTGCCAGCAGTTTAGGTTTTGGGCAGCCCCAGCATTTT. Protein product: CASSLGFGQPQHF.

The gene calls are TRBV7-2 and TRBJ2-7; 10 bases fit TRBD1. J was trimmed by 6 bases and V by 5 bases; bases with no gene match: 10. The CDR3 totals 15 residues. CDR1 SGHTA and CDR2 FQGNSA come from the germline V gene. In DNA, the CDR3 is TGTGCCAGCAGCCAGGCCGGGACAGGGGTCGGCGAGCAGTACTTC. Amino acid sequence: CASSQAGTGVGEQYF.

This clonotype was detected ten times or more. The chain links TRBV12-3 or TRBV12-4 to TRBJ1-5, with D possibly being TRBD1 (5 bases). V lost 3 bases to trimming and J lost 6 bases, with 12 bases between them. The CDR3 covers 14 residues. The CDR3 nucleotides are TGTGCCAGCAGTTTGGGGACGGAGGCTCAGCCCCAGCATTTT. The encoded protein is CASSLGTEAQPQHF.

V gene TRBV7-2 combines with J gene TRBJ1-5; D unresolved. Deletions cut 5 bases from V and 1 base from J, with 12 bases between. There are 15 residues in the CDR3. CDR1 is SGHTA and CDR2 is FQGNSA in the germline V gene. The CDR3 DNA reads as TGTGCCAGCAGCCCAGCCAGCGGGAGCAATCAGCCCCAGCATTTT. Encoded protein: CASSPASGSNQPQHF.

The chain employs TRBV11-2 and TRBJ2-1; the D call may be TRBD1 or TRBD2 (5 bases each). The germline gives CDR1 SGHAT, CDR2 FQNNGV. CDR3 length equals 18 residues. The ends were cut back, 4 bases at V and 1 base at J, with 20 bases in the middle. This chain's CDR3 is CASSSGRVESGSYNEQFF. The CDR3 region has the DNA TGTGCCAGCAGCTCGGGACGCGTGGAGAGTGGTTCCTACAATGAGCAGTTCTTC.